This is a list of T cell receptor beta chains from one sample in a study of Ad26.COV2.S vaccination and SARS-CoV-2 variants. The protocol was immunoSEQ multiplex PCR, while the TCRdb copy is restricted to in-frame clones and leaves out a portion. The table records 350,000 to 500,000 clones, roughly 88% of them present only once. Sequenced here: peripheral blood, sampled in a trial of Ad26.COV2.S vaccine versus placebo. The origin of the receptors is a person aged 18-60 years who received the Ad26.COV2.S COVID-19 vaccine or a placebo. Each CDR3 is given with its conserved first and last residue. A D gene is named only where the DNA matches it firmly. Size is omitted from some rows. Given values are once, few, many or a class for expanded clones.

j_gene	abundance	d_gene	v_gene	CDR3nt	CDR3aa
TRBJ2-7	NA	NA	TRBV6-1	TGTGCCAGCAGTGAATTGCCCGGGAGCCTGTACGAGCAGTACTTC	CASSELPGSLYEQYF
TRBJ1-6	NA	NA	TRBV28	TGTGCCAGCAGTTTACTAAATTCACCCCTCCACTTT	CASSLLNSPLHF
TRBJ2-1	once	TRBD2	TRBV5-1	TGCGCCAGCAGCCCAGGACTAGCGGGAGTTGCCTACAATGAGCAGTTCTTC	CASSPGLAGVAYNEQFF
TRBJ1-5	NA	NA	TRBV3-1/TRBV3-2	TGTGCCAGCAGCCAGGGGCTGCACCTTTGTGATAGCAATCAGCCCCAGCATTTT	CASSQGLHLCDSNQPQHF
TRBJ1-6	NA	NA	TRBV2	TGTGCCAGCAGTCCTGACGCCGGTGGGTCACCCCTCCACTTT	CASSPDAGGSPLHF
TRBJ1-2	NA	TRBD1	TRBV5-6	TGTGCCAGCAGCTCCGGGACAGGGGCCTTCTATGGCTACACCTTC	CASSSGTGAFYGYTF
TRBJ1-5	NA	NA	TRBV7-2	TGTGCCAGCAGCTTAGATGGACAGTTCAATCAGCCCCAGCATTTT	CASSLDGQFNQPQHF
TRBJ2-7	NA	NA	TRBV5-5	TGTGCCAGCAGCTATAGCGAATACGAGCAGTACTTC	CASSYSEYEQYF
TRBJ2-7	NA	TRBD2	TRBV29-1	TGCAGCGTTGGGGGTCGCGGGAGCTCCTACGAGCAGTACTTC	CSVGGRGSSYEQYF
TRBJ2-7	once	NA	TRBV5-6	TGTGCCAGCAGCTTGGGAGGTGGGACCTACGAGCAGTACTTC	CASSLGGGTYEQYF
TRBJ1-1	NA	NA	TRBV25-1	TGTGCCAGCAGAAAAATAGGGTCCACTGAAGCTTTCTTT	CASRKIGSTEAFF
TRBJ1-1	NA	NA	TRBV2	TGTGCCAGCAGTGAACGAGACAGCGACCTGAACACTGAAGCTTTCTTT	CASSERDSDLNTEAFF
TRBJ1-5	NA	NA	TRBV19	TGTGCCAGTAAGGCCTCCTTGGGGAGCAATCAGCCCCAGCATTTT	CASKASLGSNQPQHF
TRBJ1-5	NA	NA	TRBV28	TGTGCCAGCAGTTTAATCCCGGGACCGAATAGCAATCAGCCCCAGCATTTT	CASSLIPGPNSNQPQHF
TRBJ1-2	NA	TRBD1	TRBV7-9	TGTGCCAGCAGCCCTTGGGACAGGCCAACTAACTATGGCTACACCTTC	CASSPWDRPTNYGYTF
TRBJ2-7	NA	NA	TRBV15	TGTGCCACCAGCAGAGATCTCCGCGGGCGGACCTACGAGCAGTACTTC	CATSRDLRGRTYEQYF
TRBJ2-7	NA	NA	TRBV6-2/TRBV6-3	TGTGCCAGCAGTCGACTAATTTACGAGCAGTACTTC	CASSRLIYEQYF
TRBJ2-1	NA	TRBD2	TRBV3-1/TRBV3-2	TGTGCCAGCAGCCCCCAGGCGGGGGGGAGGAATGAGCAGTTCTTC	CASSPQAGGRNEQFF
TRBJ2-1	NA	TRBD2	TRBV5-1	TGCGCCAGCAGCGGCGGGAGGGTTACATACAATGAGCAGTTCTTC	CASSGGRVTYNEQFF
TRBJ2-7	NA	NA	TRBV7-9	TGTGCCAGCAGCTTAGAGGAGGGCCGCCCCTACGAGCAGTACTTC	CASSLEEGRPYEQYF
TRBJ1-2	NA	NA	TRBV25-1	TGTGCCAGCAGTGACTGGGGAACTGGCTACACCTTC	CASSDWGTGYTF
TRBJ2-6	NA	TRBD1	TRBV27	TGTGCCACCAGGGGGCTTGGGGCCAACGTCCTGACTTTC	CATRGLGANVLTF
TRBJ2-7	NA	TRBD2	TRBV9	TGTGCCAGCAGCGTAGCTAGCGGGACAGCCTACGAGCAGTACTTC	CASSVASGTAYEQYF
TRBJ2-3	NA	TRBD2	TRBV10-3	TGTGCCATCAGCGGACTAGCGGGGTACACAGATACGCAGTATTTT	CAISGLAGYTDTQYF
TRBJ2-1	NA	TRBD2	TRBV13	TGTGCCAGCTCCGGACTAGCGGGAGGGGTCAAGTATGAGCAGTTCTTC	CASSGLAGGVKYEQFF
TRBJ2-7	NA	TRBD2	TRBV11-2	TGTGCCAGCAGCTTCGGCGGGAGGGGATACGAGCAGTACTTC	CASSFGGRGYEQYF
TRBJ1-5	once	NA	TRBV5-6	TGTGCCAGCAGCTTGTCTGACTCCGATAGCAATCAGCCCCAGCATTTT	CASSLSDSDSNQPQHF
TRBJ1-2	once	NA	TRBV15	TGTGCCACCAGCAGAGGGAAGGGCTCGTCTGGCTACACCTTC	CATSRGKGSSGYTF
TRBJ1-3	NA	NA	TRBV6-5	TGTGCCAGCCAAGGCATGGTCTCTGGAAACACCATATATTTT	CASQGMVSGNTIYF
TRBJ2-3	NA	TRBD2	TRBV7-2	TGTGCCAGCAGCTTAGGCTCTCGGGAGGGGGGCACAGATACGCAGTATTTT	CASSLGSREGGTDTQYF
TRBJ1-4	NA	TRBD1	TRBV4-2	TGTGCCAGCCGACAGACAGGGACAAATGAAAAACTGTTTTTT	CASRQTGTNEKLFF
TRBJ2-2	NA	TRBD1	TRBV7-6	TGTGCCAGCAGCTTCACAGGGGTGGGGGAGCTGTTTTTT	CASSFTGVGELFF
TRBJ2-1	NA	TRBD2	TRBV28	TGTGCCAGCAGTACGCTAGCGGGAGTACGGTACAATGAGCAGTTCTTC	CASSTLAGVRYNEQFF
TRBJ2-1	NA	TRBD1	TRBV28	TGTGCCAGCAGTTCATCACCCGGGACAGGGGGTATCTACAATGAGCAGTTCTTC	CASSSSPGTGGIYNEQFF
TRBJ2-7	NA	TRBD1	TRBV28	TGTGCCAGCAGCTCCCCGGAGGCACAGGGGTTTGGCGAGCAGTACTTC	CASSSPEAQGFGEQYF
TRBJ1-2	few	NA	TRBV19	TGTGCCAGTAGTATAAACCCGACAGACTCTTATGGCTACACCTTC	CASSINPTDSYGYTF
TRBJ1-2	NA	TRBD1	TRBV6-4	TGTGCCAGCAGTGATAGTCGGGACAGCTATGGCTACACCTTC	CASSDSRDSYGYTF
TRBJ2-5	NA	TRBD2	TRBV5-4	TGTGCCAGCAGCTCAGGCCTAGCGGGAGGTTCGGAGACCCAGTACTTC	CASSSGLAGGSETQYF
TRBJ1-2	NA	TRBD1	TRBV5-4	TGTGCCAGCAGCGCGGGACAGAAAGAGTATGGCTACACCTTC	CASSAGQKEYGYTF
TRBJ2-7	NA	TRBD1	TRBV6-2/TRBV6-3	TGTGCCAGCAGTAGGGACAGCGATCGCCTAAGTTCCTACGAGCAGTACTTC	CASSRDSDRLSSYEQYF
TRBJ2-3	NA	NA	TRBV5-1	TGCGCCAGCAGCTTGAGGGGGGGCACAGATACGCAGTATTTT	CASSLRGGTDTQYF